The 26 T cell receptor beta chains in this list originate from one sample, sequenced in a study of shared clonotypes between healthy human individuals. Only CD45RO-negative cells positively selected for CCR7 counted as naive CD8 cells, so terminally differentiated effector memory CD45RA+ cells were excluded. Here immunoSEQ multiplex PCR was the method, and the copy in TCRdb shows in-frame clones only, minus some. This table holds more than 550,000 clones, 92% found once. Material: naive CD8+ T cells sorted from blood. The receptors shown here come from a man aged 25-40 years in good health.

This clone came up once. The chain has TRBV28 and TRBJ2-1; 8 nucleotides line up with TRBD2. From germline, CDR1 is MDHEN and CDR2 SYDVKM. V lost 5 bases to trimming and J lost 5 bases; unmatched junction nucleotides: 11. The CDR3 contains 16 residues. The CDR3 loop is CASSPQGLAGNNEQFF. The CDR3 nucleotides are TGTGCCAGCAGTCCTCAGGGCCTAGCGGGTAACAATGAGCAGTTCTTC.

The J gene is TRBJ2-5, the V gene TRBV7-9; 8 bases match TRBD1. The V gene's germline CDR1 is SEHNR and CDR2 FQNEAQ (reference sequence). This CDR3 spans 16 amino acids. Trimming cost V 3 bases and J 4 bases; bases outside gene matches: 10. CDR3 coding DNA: TGTGCCAGCAGCTTCGAGGGCAGGGGGCCGGCAGAGACCCAGTACTTC. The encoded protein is CASSFEGRGPAETQYF.

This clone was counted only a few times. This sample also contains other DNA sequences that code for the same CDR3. The CDR3 is CASSFRPYEQYF. CDR3 DNA: TGTGCCAGCAGTTTCAGGCCCTACGAGCAGTACTTC. The gene calls are TRBV28 and TRBJ2-7, with D hard to call. The CDR3 covers 12 residues. The V end was cut by 3 bases, the J end by 2 bases, with 5 bases between. Germline V CDR1 and CDR2: MDHEN, SYDVKM.

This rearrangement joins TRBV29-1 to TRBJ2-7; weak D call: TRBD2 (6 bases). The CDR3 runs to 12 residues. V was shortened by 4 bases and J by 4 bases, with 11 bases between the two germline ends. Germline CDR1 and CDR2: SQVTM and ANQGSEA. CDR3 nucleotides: TGCAGCGTTGTGGAGGGGACGTACGAGCAGTACTTC. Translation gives CSVVEGTYEQYF.

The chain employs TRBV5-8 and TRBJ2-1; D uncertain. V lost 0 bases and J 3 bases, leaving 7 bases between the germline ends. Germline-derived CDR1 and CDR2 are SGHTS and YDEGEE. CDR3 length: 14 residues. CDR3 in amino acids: CASSLEAVYNEQFF. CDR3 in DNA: TGTGCCAGCAGCTTGGAGGCGGTCTACAATGAGCAGTTCTTC.

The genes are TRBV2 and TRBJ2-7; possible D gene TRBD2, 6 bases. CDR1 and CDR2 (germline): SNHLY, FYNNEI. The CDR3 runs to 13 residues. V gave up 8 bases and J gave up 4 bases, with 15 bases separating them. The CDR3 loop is CASEPFRGYEQYF. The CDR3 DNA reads TGTGCCAGCGAGCCTTTTCGGGGGTACGAGCAGTACTTC.

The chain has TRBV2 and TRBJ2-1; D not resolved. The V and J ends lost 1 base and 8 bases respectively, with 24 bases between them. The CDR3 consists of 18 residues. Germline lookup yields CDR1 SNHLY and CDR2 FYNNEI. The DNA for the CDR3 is TGTGCCAGCAGTGAAGTGGCAAGTCGCCGGTCCCCTAGGGATGAGCAGTTCTTC. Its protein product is CASSEVASRRSPRDEQFF.

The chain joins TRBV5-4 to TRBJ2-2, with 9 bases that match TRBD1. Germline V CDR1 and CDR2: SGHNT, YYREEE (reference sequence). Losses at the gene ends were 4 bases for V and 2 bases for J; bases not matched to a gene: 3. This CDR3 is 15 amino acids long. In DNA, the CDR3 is TGTGCCAGCAGCGACAGGGGGGCTAACACCGGGGAGCTGTTTTTT. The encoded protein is CASSDRGANTGELFF.

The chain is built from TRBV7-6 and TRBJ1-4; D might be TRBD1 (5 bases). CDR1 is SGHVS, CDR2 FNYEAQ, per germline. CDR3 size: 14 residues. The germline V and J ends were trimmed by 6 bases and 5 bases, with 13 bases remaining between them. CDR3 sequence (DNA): TGTGCCAGCAGTTTGGGGGAAGGGAATGAAAAACTGTTTTTT. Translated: CASSLGEGNEKLFF. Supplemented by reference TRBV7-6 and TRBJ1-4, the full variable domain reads GAGVSQSPRYKVTKRGQDVALRCDPISGHVSLYWYRQALGQGPEFLTYFNYEAQQDKSGLPNDRFSAERPEGSISTLTIQRTEQRDSAMYRCASSLGEGNEKLFFGSGTQLSVL.

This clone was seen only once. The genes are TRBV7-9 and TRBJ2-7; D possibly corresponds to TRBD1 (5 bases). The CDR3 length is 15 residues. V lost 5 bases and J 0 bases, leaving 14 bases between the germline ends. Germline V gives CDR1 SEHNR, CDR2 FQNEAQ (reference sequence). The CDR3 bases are TGTGCCAGCAGCCAGTCAGTAGGGGCCTCCTACGAGCAGTACTTC. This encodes CASSQSVGASYEQYF.

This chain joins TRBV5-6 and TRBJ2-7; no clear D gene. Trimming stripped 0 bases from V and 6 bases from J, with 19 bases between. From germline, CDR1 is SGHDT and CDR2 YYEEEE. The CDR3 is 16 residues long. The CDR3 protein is CASSLALRVPQVEQYF. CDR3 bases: TGTGCCAGCAGCTTGGCGCTTAGGGTTCCCCAGGTCGAGCAGTACTTC.

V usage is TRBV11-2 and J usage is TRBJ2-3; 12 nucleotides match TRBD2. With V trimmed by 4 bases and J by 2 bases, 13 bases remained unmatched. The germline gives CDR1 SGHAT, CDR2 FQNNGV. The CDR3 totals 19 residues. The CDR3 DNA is TGTGCCAGCAGCTCGATTTGGGGAACTAGCGGGAGGCCCACAGATACGCAGTATTTT. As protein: CASSSIWGTSGRPTDTQYF.

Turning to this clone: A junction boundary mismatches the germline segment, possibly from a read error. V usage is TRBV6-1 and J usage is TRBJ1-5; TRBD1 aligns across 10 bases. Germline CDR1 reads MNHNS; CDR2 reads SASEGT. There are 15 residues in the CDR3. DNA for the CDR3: TGTGCCAGCACTGAATGGACAGGGGGTAATCAGCCCCAGCATTTT. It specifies CASTEWTGGNQPQHF.

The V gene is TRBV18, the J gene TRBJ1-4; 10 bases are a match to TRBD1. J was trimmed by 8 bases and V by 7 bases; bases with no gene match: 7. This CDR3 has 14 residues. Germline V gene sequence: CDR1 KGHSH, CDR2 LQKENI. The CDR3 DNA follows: TGTGCCAGCTTCCCCGACAGGGGGCAGGAAAAACTGTTTTTT. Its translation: CASFPDRGQEKLFF.

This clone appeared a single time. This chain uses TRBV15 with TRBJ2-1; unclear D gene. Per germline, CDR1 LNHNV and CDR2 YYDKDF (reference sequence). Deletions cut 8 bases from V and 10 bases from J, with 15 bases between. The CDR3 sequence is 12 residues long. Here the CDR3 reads CATLTPGREQFF. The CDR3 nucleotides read TGTGCCACCCTTACTCCGGGTCGGGAGCAGTTCTTC.

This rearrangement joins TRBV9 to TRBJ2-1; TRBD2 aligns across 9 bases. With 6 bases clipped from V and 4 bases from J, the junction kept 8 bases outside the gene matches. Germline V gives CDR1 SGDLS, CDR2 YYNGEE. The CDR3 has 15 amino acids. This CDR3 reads CASTPSGIIYNEQFF. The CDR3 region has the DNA TGTGCCAGCACCCCTAGCGGGATAATATACAATGAGCAGTTCTTC.

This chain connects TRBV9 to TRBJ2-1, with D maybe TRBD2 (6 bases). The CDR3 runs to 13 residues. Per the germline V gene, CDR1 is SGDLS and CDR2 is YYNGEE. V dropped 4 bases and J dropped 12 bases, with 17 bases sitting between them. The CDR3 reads CASSPSGTGAQFF. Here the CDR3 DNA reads TGTGCCAGCAGCCCCTCCGGGACTGGTGCGCAGTTCTTC. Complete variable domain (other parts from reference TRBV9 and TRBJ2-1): DSGVTQTPKHLITATGQRVTLRCSPRSGDLSVYWYQQSLDQGLQFLIQYYNGEERAKGNILERFSAQQFPDLHSELNLSSLELGDSALYFCASSPSGTGAQFFGPGTRLTVL.

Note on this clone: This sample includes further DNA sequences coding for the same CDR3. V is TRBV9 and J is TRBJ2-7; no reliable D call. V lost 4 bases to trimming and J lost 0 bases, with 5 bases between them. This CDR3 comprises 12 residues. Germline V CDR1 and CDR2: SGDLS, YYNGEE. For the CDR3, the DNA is TGTGCCAGCAGCCCTGACTCCTACGAGCAGTACTTC. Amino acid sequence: CASSPDSYEQYF.

The CDR3 DNA sequence: TGTGCCACCAGCAAGGGGACAGGGGGGGCTGAAGCTTTCTTT. The encoded protein is CATSKGTGGAEAFF. The genes are TRBV15 and TRBJ1-1, with 11 positions matching TRBD1. The CDR3 length is 14 residues. The germline V gene encodes CDR1 LNHNV and CDR2 YYDKDF (reference sequence). V was pared by 4 bases and J by 6 bases, with 4 bases of the junction left unmatched.

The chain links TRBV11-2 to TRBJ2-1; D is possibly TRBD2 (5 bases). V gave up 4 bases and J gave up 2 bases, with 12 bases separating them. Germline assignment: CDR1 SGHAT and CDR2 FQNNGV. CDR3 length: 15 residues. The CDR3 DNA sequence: TGTGCCAGCAGCTCCGCGCGGGCCCCCTACAATGAGCAGTTCTTC. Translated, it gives CASSSARAPYNEQFF.

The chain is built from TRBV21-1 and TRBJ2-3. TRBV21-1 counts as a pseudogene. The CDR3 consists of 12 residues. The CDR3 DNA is TGTGCCAGCAGCATCCCCACGGATACGCAGTATTTT. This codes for CASSIPTDTQYF.

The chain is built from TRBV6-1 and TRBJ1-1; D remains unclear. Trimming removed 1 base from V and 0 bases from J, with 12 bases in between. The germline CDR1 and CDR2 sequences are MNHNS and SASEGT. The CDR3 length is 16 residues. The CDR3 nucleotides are TGTGCCAGCAGTGAAGTATTCAAAACAATGAACACTGAAGCTTTCTTT. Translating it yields CASSEVFKTMNTEAFF.

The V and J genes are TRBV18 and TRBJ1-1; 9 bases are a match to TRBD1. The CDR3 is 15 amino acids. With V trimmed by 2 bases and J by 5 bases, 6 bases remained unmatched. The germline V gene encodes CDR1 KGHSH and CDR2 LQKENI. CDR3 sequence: CASSPNRGPGTEAFF. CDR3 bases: TGTGCCAGCTCACCAAACAGGGGGCCGGGGACTGAAGCTTTCTTT.

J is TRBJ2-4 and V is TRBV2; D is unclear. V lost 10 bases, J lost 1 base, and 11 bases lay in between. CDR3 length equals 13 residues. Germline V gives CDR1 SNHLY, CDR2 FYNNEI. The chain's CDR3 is CATDIGAKNIQYF. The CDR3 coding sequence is TGTGCCACGGATATCGGGGCCAAAAACATTCAGTACTTC.

The CDR3: CASSPPILGTGGAGHGYTF. In nucleotides, the CDR3 is TGTGCCAGCTCACCACCAATCTTGGGGACAGGGGGCGCCGGGCATGGCTACACCTTC. The chain employs TRBV18 and TRBJ1-2; 12 bases are shared with TRBD1. J lost 6 bases, V lost 0 bases, and 14 bases had no gene match. CDR3 size: 19 residues. The germline V gene has CDR1 KGHSH and CDR2 LQKENI. Full variable domain (missing parts from reference TRBV18 and TRBJ1-2): NAGVMQNPRHLVRRRGQEARLRCSPMKGHSHVYWYRQLPEEGLKFMVYLQKENIIDESGMPKERFSAEFPKEGPSILRIQQVVRGDSAAYFCASSPPILGTGGAGHGYTFGSGTRLTVV.

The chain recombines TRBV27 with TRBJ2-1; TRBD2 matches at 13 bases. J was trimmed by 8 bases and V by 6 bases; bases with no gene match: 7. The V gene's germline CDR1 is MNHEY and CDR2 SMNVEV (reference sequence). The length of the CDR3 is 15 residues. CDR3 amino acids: CASRRTSGSTYEQFF. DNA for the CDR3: TGTGCCAGCAGGAGGACTAGCGGGAGTACTTATGAGCAGTTCTTC.